The next 30 T cell receptor beta chains were all read from a single sample in a study of T cells in Graves' hyperthyroidism and ophthalmopathy. RNA transcripts provided the source from which TCR beta CDR3 regions were amplified. Primed by the HTBI set, a first-round RT-PCR was run on the TCR CDR3. One entry per CDR3 protein results from TCRdb running MiXCR on the multiplex PCR reads. The sample consists of 500,000 to 650,000 distinct CDR3 sequences, nearly 20% of them appearing once. Sequenced material: blood. These TCRs come from a man aged 35-49 years with Graves' ophthalmopathy.

This CDR3 reads CASSIGGPSGELFF. CDR3 in DNA: TGTGCCAGTAGTATCGGGGGTCCATCTGGGGAGCTGTTTTTT. The chain carries TRBV19 and TRBJ2-2, with D perhaps matching TRBD2 (6 bases). The length of the CDR3 is 14 residues. Per the germline V gene, CDR1 is LNHDA and CDR2 is SQIVND (reference sequence). V dropped 3 bases and J dropped 8 bases, with 13 bases sitting between them. Filled out from reference TRBV19 and TRBJ2-2, the complete variable domain reads DGGITQSPKYLFRKEGQNVTLSCEQNLNHDAMYWYRQDPGQGLRLIYYSQIVNDFQKGDIAEGYSVSREKKESFPLTVTSAQKNPTAFYLCASSIGGPSGELFFGEGSRLTVL.

The chain is built from TRBV6-5 and TRBJ2-7, with D perhaps matching TRBD1 (6 bases). The CDR3 has 19 residues. Deletions cut 0 bases from V and 7 bases from J, with 28 bases between. Per germline, CDR1 MNHEY and CDR2 SVGAGI. The CDR3 reads CASSYSLRPGEQGIWEQYF. The CDR3 DNA is TGTGCCAGCAGTTACTCACTTAGGCCGGGCGAGCAGGGGATTTGGGAGCAGTACTTC.

On this clonotype itself: A much bigger clone sits one base away, suggesting this may be a read error. The V and J genes are TRBV28 and TRBJ1-1; D is perhaps TRBD1 (5 bases). Per germline, CDR1 MDHEN and CDR2 SYDVKM. The CDR3 sequence is 14 residues long. The CDR3 region is CASSFSGLNTEASF. The CDR3 DNA reads as TGTGCCAGCAGCTTCTCAGGGTTGAACACTGAAGCTTCCTTT.

The CDR3 nucleotides read TGTGCCAGCAGTGAGGGGGGGGTGCAGTTCTTC. This translates into CASSEGGVQFF. The genes are TRBV2 and TRBJ2-1, with 7 positions matching TRBD2. Germline V gene data show CDR1 as SNHLY and CDR2 as FYNNEI. The CDR3 consists of 11 residues. Trimming removed 3 bases from V and 12 bases from J; junction bases left unmatched: 2.

This clonotype was seen many times. The gene calls are TRBV11-1 and TRBJ2-2; D might be TRBD2 (6 bases). The V end lost 5 bases, the J end lost 2 bases, and 12 bases lay between the germline ends. CDR1 and CDR2 (germline): SGHAT, FQDESV (reference sequence). There are 15 residues in the CDR3. The CDR3 here is CASSPGTYNTGELFF. CDR3 DNA sequence: TGTGCCAGCAGCCCTGGGACTTATAACACCGGGGAGCTGTTTTTT.

This clonotype was seen a few times. The chain carries TRBV20-1 and TRBJ2-2, with TRBD2 matching over 10 bases. Germline CDR1 DFQATT, CDR2 SNEGSKA (reference sequence). The length of the CDR3 is 16 residues. V shed 6 bases, J shed 3 bases, and the junction held 10 bases outside the gene matches. The DNA of the CDR3 is TGCAGTGCCATCTCACGAGCGGGGGGGGACACCGGGGAGCTGTTTTTT. Translated: CSAISRAGGDTGELFF.

This clonotype was found many times. The V call is TRBV11-2, the J call TRBJ2-2, with D perhaps TRBD1 (5 bases). With 5 bases removed from V and 2 bases from J, the gap between germline ends came to 18 bases. The CDR3 length is 17 residues. From germline, CDR1 is SGHAT and CDR2 FQNNGV. The CDR3 bases are TGTGCCAGCAGCAGTCAACCTGGGGCTCTTAACACCGGGGAGCTGTTTTTT. It yields the protein CASSSQPGALNTGELFF.

The rearrangement links TRBV20-1 to TRBJ2-3, with TRBD1 identical over 9 bases. J lost 1 base, V lost 1 base, and 18 bases had no gene match. In germline, CDR1 is DFQATT, CDR2 SNEGSKA (reference sequence). This CDR3 is built from 20 residues. CDR3 residues: CSARALQGARLGPRTDTQYF. In nucleotides, the CDR3 is TGCAGTGCTAGAGCCCTACAGGGGGCCCGCCTCGGGCCCCGCACAGATACGCAGTATTTT.

The V and J genes are TRBV14 and TRBJ2-7; the match to TRBD2 covers 9 bases. Germline CDR1 is SGHDN and CDR2 is FVKESK. There are 15 residues in the CDR3. The J segment lost 5 bases and the V segment lost 3 bases, leaving 8 bases of the junction unmatched. The CDR3 nucleotides are TGTGCCAGCAGCCATATGAAGCGGGAGGTCGACGAGCAGTACTTC. Amino acids: CASSHMKREVDEQYF.

This clonotype was counted only a few times. The CDR3 reads CASSSTGTHSFQYF. CDR3 coding DNA: TGTGCCAGCAGCTCAACCGGGACACACTCGTTTCAGTACTTC. This chain uses TRBV9 with TRBJ2-7; D might be TRBD1 (6 bases). The germline V gene encodes CDR1 SGDLS and CDR2 YYNGEE. The CDR3 runs 14 residues. Between the trimmed V and J ends, which lost 4 bases and 10 bases, there was a span of 21 bases.

Turning to this clonotype: A much larger clone is a single base away; this may be a read error. The V and J genes are TRBV5-1 and TRBJ1-1; 12 bases match TRBD1. The CDR3 is made up of 15 amino acids. J was trimmed by 7 bases and V by 5 bases; bases with no gene match: 9. The germline gives CDR1 SGHRS, CDR2 YFSETQ. This CDR3 is CASRGQGAQVDEAFF. The CDR3 coding sequence is TGCGCCAGCAGGGGACAGGGGGCTCAAGTGGATGAAGCTTTCTTT. The full variable domain, its missing parts supplied by reference TRBV5-1 and TRBJ1-1, is KAGVTQTPRYLIKTRGQQVTLSCSPISGHRSVSWYQQTPGQGLQFLFEYFSETQRNKGNFPGRFSGRQFSNSRSEMNVSTLELGDSALYLCASRGQGAQVDEAFFGQGTRLTVV.

This clonotype has ten or more counts. The V gene is TRBV6-5, the J gene TRBJ2-3, with D unresolved. Trimming stripped 6 bases from V and 5 bases from J, with 12 bases between. The CDR3 consists of 13 residues. Germline V gene sequence: CDR1 MNHEY, CDR2 SVGAGI. The CDR3 reads CASRRISGDTQYF. CDR3 DNA sequence: TGTGCCAGCAGAAGGATTTCGGGAGATACGCAGTATTTT.

This chain connects TRBV9 to TRBJ2-3; unclear D gene. Deletions cut 0 bases from V and 0 bases from J, with 8 bases between. The CDR3 has 15 residues. Germline values: CDR1 SGDLS, CDR2 YYNGEE. The chain's CDR3 is CASSVDGPSTDTQYF. For the CDR3, the DNA is TGTGCCAGCAGCGTAGACGGGCCTAGCACAGATACGCAGTATTTT.

This chain connects TRBV7-6 to TRBJ2-2; 15 bases fit TRBD2. Germline lookup yields CDR1 SGHVS and CDR2 FNYEAQ. The J segment lost 2 bases and the V segment lost 5 bases, leaving 3 bases of the junction unmatched. There are 17 residues in the CDR3. CDR3 loop: CASSRTSGGVNTGELFF. In DNA, the CDR3 is TGTGCCAGCAGCAGGACTAGCGGGGGGGTCAACACCGGGGAGCTGTTTTTT.

The CDR3: CASSQGPSSFF. The DNA for the CDR3 is TGCGCCAGCAGCCAAGGTCCTAGTTCTTTCTTT. This chain uses TRBV4-1 with TRBJ1-1, with D uncertain. V was shortened by 1 base and J by 12 bases, with 9 bases between the two germline ends. The length of the CDR3 is 11 residues. Germline CDR1 MGHRA, CDR2 YSYEKL.

The chain uses TRBV15 and TRBJ1-2; 7 nucleotides line up with TRBD1. This CDR3 is 16 amino acids long. Germline trimming cut 1 base from V and 4 bases from J; bases unmatched to any gene: 9. Looked up from germline, CDR1 is LNHNV and CDR2 is YYDKDF (reference sequence). The CDR3, as DNA: TGTGCCACCAGCAGAGGGCCAGGGGGTCAGGCCTATGGCTACACCTTC. It specifies CATSRGPGGQAYGYTF.

There are a few counts of this clonotype. V gene TRBV20-1 combines with J gene TRBJ2-7; tentative D call: TRBD2 (6 bases). Germline values: CDR1 DFQATT, CDR2 SNEGSKA (reference sequence). The ends were cut back, 7 bases at V and 3 bases at J, with 16 bases in the middle. This CDR3 contains 13 residues. This CDR3 reads CSVADRSNYEQYF. The CDR3, as DNA: TGCAGTGTAGCGGACCGGTCCAACTACGAGCAGTACTTC.

A remark on this clonotype: Since a much larger clone is just one base distant, this may be a read error. V usage is TRBV20-1 and J usage is TRBJ2-7; 7 bases are a match to TRBD1. The closer fit of TRBJ2-1 to the DNA end suggests the J call may be wrong. The CDR3 has 13 residues. Per the germline V gene, CDR1 is DFQATT and CDR2 is SNEGSKA (reference sequence). CDR3 sequence (DNA): TGCAGTGCTAACAGGGGATCATCCTACGAGCAGTTCTTC. Its protein product is CSANRGSSYEQFF.

This clonotype was counted many times. The genes are TRBV28 and TRBJ1-1, with 9 bases lining up with TRBD1. From germline, CDR1 is MDHEN and CDR2 SYDVKM. The CDR3 runs 15 residues. With 5 bases clipped from V and 7 bases from J, the junction kept 11 bases outside the gene matches. DNA of the CDR3: TGTGCCAGCAGTATACCGGGACAGGGCGAGTATGAAGCTTTCTTT. It is translated as CASSIPGQGEYEAFF.

This clonotype was counted only a few times. The chain employs TRBV6-6 and TRBJ2-7; 11 nucleotides align to TRBD2. The CDR3 covers 16 residues. The V gene end was trimmed by 2 bases and the J gene end by 5 bases; junction bases not matched to a gene: 8. The germline V gene has CDR1 MNHNY and CDR2 SVGAGI (reference sequence). The CDR3 DNA follows: TGTGCCAGCAGTTACACTTTAGCGGGGGGGCTCGACGAGCAGTACTTC. This translates into CASSYTLAGGLDEQYF.

This clonotype has only a few counts. The chain links TRBV7-2 to TRBJ2-7, with TRBD2 matching over 7 bases. V shed 5 bases and J 1 base; nucleotides not matched to a gene: 14. The CDR3 runs to 17 residues. Looked up from germline, CDR1 is SGHTA and CDR2 is FQGNSA. The DNA of the CDR3 is TGTGCCAGCAGCCCTGACGTGTGGGGGAGGGCTTCCTACGAGCAGTACTTC. Translation: CASSPDVWGRASYEQYF.

The chain links TRBV28 to TRBJ1-5; maybe TRBD1 (5 bases). Deletions cut 9 bases from V and 5 bases from J, with 23 bases between. The CDR3 extends over 16 amino acids. The V gene's germline CDR1 is MDHEN and CDR2 SYDVKM. The CDR3 protein is CASQSPGEGHDQPQHF. CDR3 DNA: TGTGCCAGTCAAAGCCCCGGGGAGGGGCATGATCAGCCCCAGCATTTT.

This clonotype was counted only a few times. This sequence joins TRBV10-3 and TRBJ1-5, with 8 nucleotides matching TRBD1. The V gene's germline CDR1 is ENHRY and CDR2 SYGVKD. Trimming at V came to 8 bases and at J to 4 bases, leaving 1 base not matched to a gene. This CDR3 spans 12 amino acids. The CDR3 nucleotides are TGTGCCATCGGACAGGGAAATCAGCCCCAGCATTTT. Protein: CAIGQGNQPQHF.

The V and J genes are TRBV5-1 and TRBJ2-3, with 15 nucleotides matching TRBD2. CDR3 length equals 20 residues. V lost 2 bases and J lost 2; bases outside the gene matches: 12. Germline CDR1 and CDR2: SGHRS and YFSETQ. CDR3 loop: CASSFRGLAGGRPVTDTQYF. The CDR3 DNA is TGCGCCAGCAGCTTTCGTGGACTAGCGGGAGGGCGGCCCGTCACAGATACGCAGTATTTT.

This clonotype has just a few counts. The chain joins TRBV20-1 to TRBJ1-4; 10 nucleotides match TRBD1. Germline V gene data show CDR1 as DFQATT and CDR2 as SNEGSKA (reference sequence). With 5 bases clipped from V and 3 bases from J, the junction kept 3 bases outside the gene matches. This CDR3 comprises 14 residues. CDR3 loop: CSAWDRGANEKLFF. The CDR3, as DNA: TGCAGTGCTTGGGACAGGGGTGCTAATGAAAAACTGTTTTTT.

This clonotype has a handful of counts. The V gene is TRBV29-1, the J gene TRBJ2-1, with 7 bases aligning to TRBD2. Germline V gene lookup returns CDR1 SQVTM and CDR2 ANQGSEA. V was pared by 5 bases and J by 4 bases, with 11 bases of the junction left unmatched. The CDR3 sequence is 15 residues long. The CDR3 nucleotides read TGCAGCGTTTCCCTGTGGGAGGGCCCTTACAATGAGCAGTTCTTC. It translates to CSVSLWEGPYNEQFF.

The chain is built from TRBV5-1 and TRBJ2-7; 10 bases line up with TRBD2. After removal of 5 bases from V and 2 bases from J, the junction contained 4 bases not matched to a gene. The CDR3 length is 14 residues. Germline-derived CDR1 and CDR2 are SGHRS and YFSETQ. The CDR3 reads CASRRTSGAYEQYF. CDR3 nucleotides: TGCGCCAGCAGACGGACTAGCGGTGCCTACGAGCAGTACTTC.

This clonotype was detected only a few times. V gene TRBV27 combines with J gene TRBJ2-2; tentatively, D is TRBD1 (6 bases). Germline V gene sequence: CDR1 MNHEY, CDR2 SMNVEV (reference sequence). V was trimmed by 6 bases and J by 2 bases, leaving 25 bases between them. CDR3 size: 19 residues. This chain's CDR3 is CASRSTRSGTLINTGELFF. The CDR3 coding sequence is TGTGCCAGCAGATCTACTCGTTCCGGGACACTCATAAACACCGGGGAGCTGTTTTTT.

This clonotype was seen many times. The V gene is TRBV18, the J gene TRBJ1-1, with a possible D match to TRBD1 (5 bases). Trimming cost V 1 base and J 5 bases, with 11 bases left between them. This CDR3 has 14 residues. The germline gives CDR1 KGHSH, CDR2 LQKENI. The CDR3 region is CASSPLSRVTEAFF. Here the CDR3 DNA reads TGTGCCAGCTCACCACTCAGCAGGGTGACTGAAGCTTTCTTT.

This clonotype was recorded a few times. V is TRBV6-2 or TRBV6-3 and J is TRBJ2-7, with TRBD2 matching 9 bases. This CDR3 has 14 amino acids. Germline V lookup: CDR1 MNHEY, CDR2 SVGEGT. J was trimmed by 1 base and V by 6 bases; bases with no gene match: 4. The CDR3 DNA sequence: TGTGCCAGCAGGATCCTAGCGGGGTCCTACGAGCAGTACTTC. Translation gives CASRILAGSYEQYF.